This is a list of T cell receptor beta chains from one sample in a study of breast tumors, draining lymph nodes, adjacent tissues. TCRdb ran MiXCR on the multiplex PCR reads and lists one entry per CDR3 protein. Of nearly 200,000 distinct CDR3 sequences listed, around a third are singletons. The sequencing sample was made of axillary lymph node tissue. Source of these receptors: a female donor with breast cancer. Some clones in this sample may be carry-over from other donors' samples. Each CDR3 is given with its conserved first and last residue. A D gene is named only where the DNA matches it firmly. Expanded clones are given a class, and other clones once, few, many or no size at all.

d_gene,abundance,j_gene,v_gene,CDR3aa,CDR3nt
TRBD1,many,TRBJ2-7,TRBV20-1,CSASRGQASYEQYF,TGCAGTGCTAGCCGGGGACAGGCTTCCTACGAGCAGTACTTC
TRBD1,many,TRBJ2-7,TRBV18,CASSGTGFSYEQYF,TGTGCCAGCTCCGGGACAGGGTTTTCCTACGAGCAGTACTTC
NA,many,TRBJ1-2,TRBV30,CAWVGLYGYTF,TGTGCCTGGGTAGGGCTCTATGGCTACACCTTC
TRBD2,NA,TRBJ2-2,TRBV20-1,CSAAPASGVRGELFF,TGCAGTGCTGCTCCGGCTAGCGGGGTACGAGGTGAGCTGTTTTTT
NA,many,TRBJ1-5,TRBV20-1,CSARARRDSNQPQHF,TGCAGTGCTAGAGCACGGCGAGATAGCAATCAGCCCCAGCATTTT
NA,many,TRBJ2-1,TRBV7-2,CASSPQGMGQQFF,TGTGCCAGCAGCCCCCAGGGGATGGGACAGCAGTTCTTC
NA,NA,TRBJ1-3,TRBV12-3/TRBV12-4,CASSPQGPRGYTIYF,TGTGCCAGCAGTCCTCAGGGCCCACGGGGCTACACCATATATTTT
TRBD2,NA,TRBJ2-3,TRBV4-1,CASSQDPPGLAGPDTQYF,TGCGCCAGCAGCCAAGATCCACCGGGACTAGCGGGACCAGATACGCAGTATTTT
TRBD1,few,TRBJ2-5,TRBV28,CASSLGLTGAQETQYF,TGTGCCAGCAGTCTCGGGTTGACAGGGGCACAAGAGACCCAGTACTTC
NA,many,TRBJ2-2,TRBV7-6,CASRTGTGTGELFF,TGTGCCAGCAGGACAGGGACTGGGACCGGGGAGCTGTTTTTT
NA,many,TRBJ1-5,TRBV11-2,CASSSYNQPQHF,TGTGCCAGCAGCTCGTACAATCAGCCCCAGCATTTT
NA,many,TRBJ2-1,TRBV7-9,CASSPNRDRYNEQFF,TGTGCCAGCAGCCCAAACCGGGACCGATACAATGAGCAGTTCTTC
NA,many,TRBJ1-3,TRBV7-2,CASSLVARMGSGNTIYF,TGTGCCAGCAGCTTAGTAGCTCGGATGGGCTCTGGAAACACCATATATTTT
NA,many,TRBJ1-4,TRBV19,CASSMTNWEKLFF,TGTGCCAGTAGTATGACGAATTGGGAAAAACTGTTTTTT
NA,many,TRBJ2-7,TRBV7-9,CASSLGSGTSYEQYF,TGTGCCAGCAGCTTAGGAAGCGGAACCTCCTACGAGCAGTACTTC
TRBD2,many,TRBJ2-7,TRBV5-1,CASSPWASGSPQSSYKQYF,TGCGCCAGCAGCCCCTGGGCTAGCGGGAGTCCCCAGAGCTCCTACAAGCAGTACTTC
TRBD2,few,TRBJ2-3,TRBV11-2,CASSSEGQGLAGVGDTQYF,TGTGCCAGCAGTTCAGAGGGACAGGGACTAGCGGGAGTCGGGGATACGCAGTATTTT
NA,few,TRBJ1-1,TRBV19,CASSTRDQTAEAFF,TGTGCCAGTAGCACCAGGGATCAGACTGCTGAAGCTTTCTTT
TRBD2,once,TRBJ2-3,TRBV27,CASKSWTSGSTDTQYF,TGTGCCAGCAAATCCTGGACTAGCGGGAGTACAGATACGCAGTATTTT
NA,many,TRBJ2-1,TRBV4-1,CASSGEVLGDNEQFF,TGCGCCAGCTCCGGGGAGGTGTTAGGGGACAATGAGCAGTTCTTC
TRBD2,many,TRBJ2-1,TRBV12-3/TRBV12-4,CASSPVAGGPNEQFF,TGTGCCAGCAGTCCTGTAGCGGGAGGGCCAAATGAGCAGTTCTTC
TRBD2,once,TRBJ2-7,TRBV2,CASSVTIAGDNQETLDF,TGTGCCAGCAGTGTAACCATAGCGGGGGACAACCAGGAGACCCTGGACTTC
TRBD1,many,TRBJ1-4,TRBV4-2,CASSKDRKNEKLFF,TGTGCCAGCAGCAAGGACAGGAAGAATGAAAAACTGTTTTTT
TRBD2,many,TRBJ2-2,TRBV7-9,CASSHAAGDTGELFF,TGTGCCAGCAGCCACGCAGCGGGAGACACCGGGGAGCTGTTTTTT
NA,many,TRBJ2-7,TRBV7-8,CASSLNVGTEQYF,TGTGCCAGCAGCTTAAATGTTGGGACAGAGCAGTACTTC
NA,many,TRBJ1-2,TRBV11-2,CASSLDRSSSGYTF,TGTGCCAGCAGCTTAGATCGATCGAGTAGCGGCTACACCTTC
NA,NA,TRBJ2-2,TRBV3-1,CASSQSRGGGELFF,TGTGCCAGCAGCCAAAGTCGTGGGGGCGGGGAGCTGTTTTTT
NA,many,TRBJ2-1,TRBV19,CASSITTSSYNEQFF,TGTGCCAGTAGTATAACAACTAGCTCCTACAATGAGCAGTTCTTC
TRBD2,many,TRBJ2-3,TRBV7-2,CASNPGLAGTDTQYF,TGTGCCAGCAACCCGGGACTAGCGGGCACAGATACGCAGTATTTT
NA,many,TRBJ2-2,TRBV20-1,CSARDLEGRNTGELFF,TGCAGTGCTAGAGATCTAGAGGGCAGGAACACCGGGGAGCTGTTTTTT
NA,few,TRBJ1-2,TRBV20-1,CSASQGQLTNYGYTF,TGCAGTGCTAGTCAAGGACAGCTAACCAACTATGGCTACACCTTC
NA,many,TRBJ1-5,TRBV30,CAWSVRGKGNQPQHF,TGTGCCTGGAGTGTACGCGGGAAAGGCAATCAGCCCCAGCATTTT
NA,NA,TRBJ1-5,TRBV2,CDSSLTGSNTDTQHF,TGTGACAGCAGTCTGACAGGTTCTAACACAGATACGCAGCATTTT
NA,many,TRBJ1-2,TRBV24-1,CATSAANYGYTF,TGTGCCACCTCTGCTGCCAACTATGGCTACACCTTC
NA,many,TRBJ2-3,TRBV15,CATSRDPGGDTQYF,TGTGCCACCAGCAGAGATCCCGGTGGAGATACGCAGTATTTT
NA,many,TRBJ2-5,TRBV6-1,CASSEVSVEQETQYF,TGTGCCAGCAGTGAAGTGAGCGTTGAGCAAGAGACCCAGTACTTC
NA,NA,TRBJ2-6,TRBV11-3,CASSVWANVLTF,TGTGCCAGCAGCGTATGGGCCAACGTCCTGACGTTC
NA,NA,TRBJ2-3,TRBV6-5,CASSYSGPLGVKDTQYF,TGTGCCAGCAGTTACTCGGGCCCCCTAGGGGTAAAAGATACGCAGTATTTT
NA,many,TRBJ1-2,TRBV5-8,CASSEAGAAYYGYTF,TGTGCCAGCAGCGAAGCCGGGGCTGCATACTATGGCTATACCTTC
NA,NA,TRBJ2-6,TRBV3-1,CASSWARTSGANVPTF,TGTGCCAGCAGCTGGGCCAGAACCTCTGGGGCCAACGTCCCGACTTTC
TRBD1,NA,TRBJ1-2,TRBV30,CACSSGTGYYGYTF,TGTGCCTGCAGTTCCGGGACAGGGTACTATGGCTACACCTTC
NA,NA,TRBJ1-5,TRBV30,CAWSLTGDTQHF,TGTGCCTGGAGCTTAACAGGAGATACGCAGCATTTT
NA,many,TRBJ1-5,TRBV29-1,CSVEDGSGAGNQPQHF,TGCAGCGTTGAAGATGGGTCAGGGGCGGGCAATCAGCCCCAGCATTTT
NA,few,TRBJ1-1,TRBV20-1,CSAQRDTEAFF,TGCAGTGCCCAACGGGACACTGAAGCTTTCTTT
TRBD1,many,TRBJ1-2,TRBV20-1,CSARDRTGGIYGYTF,TGCAGTGCTAGAGATCGGACAGGGGGCATCTATGGCTACACCTTC
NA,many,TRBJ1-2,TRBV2,CASNVQGPNYGYTF,TGTGCCAGCAATGTTCAGGGCCCCAACTATGGCTACACCTTC
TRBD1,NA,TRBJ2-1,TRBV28,CASSLSWDRAHNEQFF,TGTGCCAGCAGTTTAAGCTGGGACAGGGCCCACAATGAGCAGTTCTTC
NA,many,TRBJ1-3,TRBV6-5,CASSYSGFSGNTIYF,TGTGCCAGCAGTTACTCTGGGTTCTCTGGAAACACCATATATTTT
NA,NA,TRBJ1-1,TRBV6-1,CVGRKSGDTEAFF,TGTGTGGGACGAAAGAGTGGTGACACTGAAGCTTTCTTT
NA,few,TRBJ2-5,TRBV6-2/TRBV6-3,CASSSYRDQETQYF,TGTGCCAGCAGTTCCTACAGGGATCAAGAGACCCAGTACTTC
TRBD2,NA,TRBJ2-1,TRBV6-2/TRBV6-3,CASGRLTSGNEQFF,TGTGCCAGCGGTCGACTGACTAGCGGTAATGAGCAGTTCTTC
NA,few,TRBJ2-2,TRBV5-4,CASSLPGPGPNTGELFF,TGTGCCAGCAGCTTACCGGGACCGGGACCGAACACCGGGGAGCTGTTTTTT
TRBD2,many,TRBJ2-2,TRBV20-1,CSARRTSGRGGELFF,TGCAGTGCTAGGCGGACTAGCGGGAGGGGCGGGGAGCTGTTTTTT
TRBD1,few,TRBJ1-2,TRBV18,CASSPGTGSHYGYTF,TGTGCCAGCTCACCAGGGACAGGTTCCCACTATGGCTACACCTTC
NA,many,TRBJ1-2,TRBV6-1,CASQIDALDGYTF,TGTGCCAGCCAAATAGACGCATTGGATGGCTACACCTTC
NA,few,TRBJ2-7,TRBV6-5,CASGPGERNEQYF,TGTGCCAGCGGGCCGGGGGAACGGAACGAGCAGTACTTC
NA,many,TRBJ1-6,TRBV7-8,CASSSRGAVYNSPLHF,TGTGCCAGCAGCTCCCGCGGTGCAGTCTATAATTCACCCCTCCACTTT
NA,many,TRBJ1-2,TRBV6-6,CASSYQGTNYGYTF,TGTGCCAGCAGTTACCAGGGGACTAACTATGGCTACACCTTC
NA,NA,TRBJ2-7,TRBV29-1,CSLNLQDREGLPSYEQYF,TGCAGCTTAAATCTCCAGGACAGAGAAGGACTACCTTCCTACGAGCAGTACTTC
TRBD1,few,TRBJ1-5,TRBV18,CASSPRQGEGNQPQHF,TGTGCCAGCTCACCCCGACAGGGGGAAGGCAATCAGCCCCAGCATTTT